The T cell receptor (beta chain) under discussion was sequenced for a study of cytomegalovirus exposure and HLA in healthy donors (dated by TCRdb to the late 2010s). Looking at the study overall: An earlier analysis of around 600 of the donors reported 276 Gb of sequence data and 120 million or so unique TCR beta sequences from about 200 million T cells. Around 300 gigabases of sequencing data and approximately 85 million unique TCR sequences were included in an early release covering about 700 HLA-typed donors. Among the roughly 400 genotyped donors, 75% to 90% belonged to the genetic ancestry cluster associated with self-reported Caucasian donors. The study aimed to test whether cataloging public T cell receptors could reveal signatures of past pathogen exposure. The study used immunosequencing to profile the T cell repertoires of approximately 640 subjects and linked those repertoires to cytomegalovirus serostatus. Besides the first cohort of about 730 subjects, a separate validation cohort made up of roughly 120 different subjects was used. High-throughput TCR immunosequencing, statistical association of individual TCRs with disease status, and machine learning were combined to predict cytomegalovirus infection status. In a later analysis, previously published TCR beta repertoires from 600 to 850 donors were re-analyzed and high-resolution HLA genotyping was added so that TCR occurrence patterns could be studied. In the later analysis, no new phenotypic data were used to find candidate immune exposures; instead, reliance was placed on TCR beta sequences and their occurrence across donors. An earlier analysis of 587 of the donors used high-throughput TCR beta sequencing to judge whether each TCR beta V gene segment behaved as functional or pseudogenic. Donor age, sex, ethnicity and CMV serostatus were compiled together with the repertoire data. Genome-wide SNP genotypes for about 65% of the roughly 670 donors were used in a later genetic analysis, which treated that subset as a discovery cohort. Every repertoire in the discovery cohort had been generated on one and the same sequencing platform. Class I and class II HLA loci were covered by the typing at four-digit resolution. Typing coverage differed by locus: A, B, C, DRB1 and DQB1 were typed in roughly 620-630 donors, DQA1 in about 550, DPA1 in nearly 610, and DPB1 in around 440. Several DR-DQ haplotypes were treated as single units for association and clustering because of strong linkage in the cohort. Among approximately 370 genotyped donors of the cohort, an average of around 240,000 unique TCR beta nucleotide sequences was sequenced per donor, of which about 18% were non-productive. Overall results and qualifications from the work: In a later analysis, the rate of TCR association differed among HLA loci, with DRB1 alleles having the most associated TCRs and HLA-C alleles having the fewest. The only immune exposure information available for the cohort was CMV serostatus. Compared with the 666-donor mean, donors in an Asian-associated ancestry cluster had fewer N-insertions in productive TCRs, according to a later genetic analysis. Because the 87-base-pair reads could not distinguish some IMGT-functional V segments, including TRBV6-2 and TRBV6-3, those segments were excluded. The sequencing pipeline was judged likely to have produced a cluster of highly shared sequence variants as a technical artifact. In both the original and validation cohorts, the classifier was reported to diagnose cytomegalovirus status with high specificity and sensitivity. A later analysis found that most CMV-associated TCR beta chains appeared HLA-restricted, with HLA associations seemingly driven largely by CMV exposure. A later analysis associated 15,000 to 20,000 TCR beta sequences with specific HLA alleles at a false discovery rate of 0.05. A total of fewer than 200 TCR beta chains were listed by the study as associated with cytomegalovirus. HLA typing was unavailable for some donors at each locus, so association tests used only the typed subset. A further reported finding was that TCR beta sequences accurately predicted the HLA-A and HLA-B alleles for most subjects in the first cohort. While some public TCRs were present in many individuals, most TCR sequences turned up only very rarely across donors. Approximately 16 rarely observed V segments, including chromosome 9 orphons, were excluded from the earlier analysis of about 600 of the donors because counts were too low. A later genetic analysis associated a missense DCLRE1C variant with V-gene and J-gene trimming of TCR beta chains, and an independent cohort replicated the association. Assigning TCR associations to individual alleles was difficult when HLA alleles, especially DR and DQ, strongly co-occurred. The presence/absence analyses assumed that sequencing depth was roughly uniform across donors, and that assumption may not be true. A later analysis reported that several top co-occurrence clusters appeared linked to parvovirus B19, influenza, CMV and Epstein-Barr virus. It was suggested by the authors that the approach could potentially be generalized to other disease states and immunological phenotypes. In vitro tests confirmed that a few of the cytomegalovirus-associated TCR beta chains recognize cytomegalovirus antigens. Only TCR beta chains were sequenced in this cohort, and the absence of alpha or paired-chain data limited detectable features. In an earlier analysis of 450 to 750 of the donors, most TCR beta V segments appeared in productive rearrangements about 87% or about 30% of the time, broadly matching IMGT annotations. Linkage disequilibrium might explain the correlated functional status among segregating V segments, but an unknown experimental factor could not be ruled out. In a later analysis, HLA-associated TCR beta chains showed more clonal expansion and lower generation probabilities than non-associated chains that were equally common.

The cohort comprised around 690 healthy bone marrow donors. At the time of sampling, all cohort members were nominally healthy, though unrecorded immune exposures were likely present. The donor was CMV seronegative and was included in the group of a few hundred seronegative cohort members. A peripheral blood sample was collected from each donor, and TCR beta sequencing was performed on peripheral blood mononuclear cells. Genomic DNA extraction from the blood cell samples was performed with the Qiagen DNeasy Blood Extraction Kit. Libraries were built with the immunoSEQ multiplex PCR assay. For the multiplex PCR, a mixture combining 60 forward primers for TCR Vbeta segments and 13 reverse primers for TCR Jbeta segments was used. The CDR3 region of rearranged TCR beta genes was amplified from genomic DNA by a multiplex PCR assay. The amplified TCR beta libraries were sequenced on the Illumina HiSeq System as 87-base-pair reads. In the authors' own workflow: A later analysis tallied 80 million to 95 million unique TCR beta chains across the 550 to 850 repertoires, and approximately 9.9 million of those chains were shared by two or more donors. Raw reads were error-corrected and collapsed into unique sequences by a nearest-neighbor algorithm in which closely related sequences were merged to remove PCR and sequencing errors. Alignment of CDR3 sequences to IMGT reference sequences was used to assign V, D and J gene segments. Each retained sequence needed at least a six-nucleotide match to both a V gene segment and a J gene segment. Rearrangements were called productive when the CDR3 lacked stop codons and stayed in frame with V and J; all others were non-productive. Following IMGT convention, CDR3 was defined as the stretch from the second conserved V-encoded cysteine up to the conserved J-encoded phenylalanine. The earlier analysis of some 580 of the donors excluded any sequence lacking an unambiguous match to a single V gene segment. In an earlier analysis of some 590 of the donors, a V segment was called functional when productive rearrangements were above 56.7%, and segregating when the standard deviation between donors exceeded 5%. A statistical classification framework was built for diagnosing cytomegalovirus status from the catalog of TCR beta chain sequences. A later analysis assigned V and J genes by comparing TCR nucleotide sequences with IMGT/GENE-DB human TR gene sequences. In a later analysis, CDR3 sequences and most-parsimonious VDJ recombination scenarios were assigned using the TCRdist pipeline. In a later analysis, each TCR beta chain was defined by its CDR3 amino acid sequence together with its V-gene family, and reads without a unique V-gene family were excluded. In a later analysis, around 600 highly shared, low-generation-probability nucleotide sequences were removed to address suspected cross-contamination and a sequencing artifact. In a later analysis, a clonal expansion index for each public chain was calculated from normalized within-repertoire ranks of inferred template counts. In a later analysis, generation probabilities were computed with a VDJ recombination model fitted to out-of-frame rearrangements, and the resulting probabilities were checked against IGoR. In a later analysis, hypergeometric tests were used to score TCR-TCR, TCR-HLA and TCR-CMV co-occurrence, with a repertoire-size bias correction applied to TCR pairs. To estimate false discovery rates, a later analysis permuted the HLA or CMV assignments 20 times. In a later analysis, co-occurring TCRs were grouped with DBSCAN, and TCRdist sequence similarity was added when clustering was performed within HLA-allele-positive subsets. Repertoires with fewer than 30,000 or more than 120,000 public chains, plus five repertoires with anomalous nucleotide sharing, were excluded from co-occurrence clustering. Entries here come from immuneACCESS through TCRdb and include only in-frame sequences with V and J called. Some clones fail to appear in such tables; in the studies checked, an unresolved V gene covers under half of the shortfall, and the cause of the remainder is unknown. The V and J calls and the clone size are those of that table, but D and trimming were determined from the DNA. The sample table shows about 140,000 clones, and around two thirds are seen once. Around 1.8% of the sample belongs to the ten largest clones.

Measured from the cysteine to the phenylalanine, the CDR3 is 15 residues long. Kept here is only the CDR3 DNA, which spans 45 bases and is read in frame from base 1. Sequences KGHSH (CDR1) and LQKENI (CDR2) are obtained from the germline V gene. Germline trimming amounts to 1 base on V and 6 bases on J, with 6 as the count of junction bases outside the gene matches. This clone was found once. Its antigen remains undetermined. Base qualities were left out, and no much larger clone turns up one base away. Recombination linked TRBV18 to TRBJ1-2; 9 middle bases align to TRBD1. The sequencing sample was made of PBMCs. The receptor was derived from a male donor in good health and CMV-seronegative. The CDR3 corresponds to CASSPQPQGADGYTF. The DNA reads TGTGCCAGCTCACCACAGCCACAGGGGGCGGATGGCTACACCTTC.